This entry lists 27 T cell receptor beta chains sequenced from one sample in a study. TCRdb passed the 5' RACE reads through MiXCR, listing each CDR3 protein once. The data hold tens of thousands of distinct CDR3 sequences, with around 25% observed a single time. Material: tumor-infiltrating naive CD4+ T cells sorted from the breast tumor. The subset: naive CD4+ T cells, CD4+CD45RA+CD25-. These receptors were obtained from a female donor with breast cancer.

As for this clonotype: This may be a read error: a much more frequent sequence differs by one nucleotide. This chain links TRBV7-3 with TRBJ2-1; 7 bases are a match to TRBD2. CDR3 length: 13 residues. From germline, CDR1 is SGHTA and CDR2 FQGTGA. The CDR3 region has the DNA TGTGCCAGCAGCTTTACTAGCGATAATGAGCGGTTCTTC. Encoded protein: CASSFTSDNERFF.

In this sample, this clonotype turned up a few times. The rearrangement joins TRBV15 to TRBJ1-1, with D unclear. Trimming pared 3 bases from V and 5 bases from J, leaving 16 bases between. CDR1 is LNHNV and CDR2 is YYDKDF in the germline V gene (reference sequence). The CDR3 is 15 amino acids. This CDR3 reads CATSRSFGRETEAFF. CDR3 nucleotide sequence: TGTGCCACCAGCAGGTCCTTTGGGCGGGAAACTGAAGCTTTCTTT.

This clonotype came up a few times. CDR3 region: CASSSGLAIDMDTQYF. DNA of the CDR3: TGTGCCAGCAGCTCCGGACTAGCGATTGACATGGATACGCAGTATTTT. The chain uses TRBV5-6 and TRBJ2-3; 9 bases map to TRBD2. Germline values: CDR1 SGHDT, CDR2 YYEEEE. The CDR3 loop spans 16 amino acids. Trimming cost V 3 bases and J 6 bases; bases outside gene matches: 11.

To note about this clonotype: This is likely a read error, given that the CDR3 carries no conserved phenylalanine or tryptophan at its end. V and J are TRBV12-3 or TRBV12-4 and TRBJ1-5; D uncertain. Trimming stripped 1 base from V and 7 bases from J, with 8 bases between. The CDR3 consists of 13 residues. Here the CDR3 DNA reads TGTGCCAGCAGTTTAGGAGGGCAGCAGCCCCAGCATCTT. Its protein product is CASSLGGQQPQHL.

This clonotype showed up just a few times. The chain employs TRBV5-1 and TRBJ2-3, with TRBD2 identical over 9 bases. This CDR3 has 15 amino acids. Trimming took 6 bases from V and 1 from J; bases not matched to a gene: 6. The germline V gene has CDR1 SGHRS and CDR2 YFSETQ. DNA of the CDR3: TGCGCCAGCACCCAAGCGGGAGGCCGCACAGATACGCAGTATTTT. It codes for CASTQAGGRTDTQYF.

This clonotype was detected only a few times. This chain uses TRBV4-1 with TRBJ2-4; TRBD2 matches at 7 bases. This CDR3 region has 18 residues. Germline CDR1 and CDR2: MGHRA and YSYEKL. V lost 1 base and J lost 0; bases outside the gene matches: 9. CDR3 loop: CASSQVGRLAEAKNIQYF. CDR3 DNA: TGCGCCAGCAGCCAAGTCGGGAGACTAGCCGAAGCCAAAAACATTCAGTACTTC.

This clonotype was observed a few times. The V and J genes are TRBV14 and TRBJ2-2; either TRBD1 or TRBD2 may supply D (5 bases each). Germline CDR1 and CDR2: SGHDN and FVKESK. V was shortened by 2 bases and J by 3 bases, with 16 bases between the two germline ends. The CDR3 has 17 amino acids. The CDR3 DNA sequence: TGTGCCAGCAGCCAATGGGACCGAAAAGAATACACCGGGGAGCTGTTTTTT. The encoded protein is CASSQWDRKEYTGELFF. Based on the CDR3 plus reference TRBV14 and TRBJ2-2, the full variable domain is EAGVTQFPSHSVIEKGQTVTLRCDPISGHDNLYWYRRVMGKEIKFLLHFVKESKQDESGMPNNRFLAERTGGTYSTLKVQPAELEDSGVYFCASSQWDRKEYTGELFFGEGSRLTVL.

This clonotype appeared a few times. The J gene is TRBJ2-1, the V gene TRBV7-3; TRBD2 aligns across 10 bases. The CDR3 is 15 residues long. V gave up 5 bases and J gave up 6 bases; unmatched junction bases: 7. CDR1 and CDR2 (germline): SGHTA, FQGTGA. Here the CDR3 DNA reads TGTGCCAGCAGCCAAGGGACTAGCGTTGGCAATGAGCAGTTCTTC. Its protein product is CASSQGTSVGNEQFF.

J is TRBJ1-4 and V is TRBV27; a possible D gene is TRBD1 (6 bases). The germline gives CDR1 MNHEY, CDR2 SMNVEV (reference sequence). The V end lost 5 bases, the J end lost 0 bases, and 10 bases lay between the germline ends. The CDR3 is made up of 15 amino acids. CDR3 sequence (DNA): TGTGCCAGCAGTCCCAGGGGCCCAACTAATGAAAAACTGTTTTTT. This gives the protein CASSPRGPTNEKLFF.

The chain couples TRBV27 to TRBJ1-1; D possibly corresponds to TRBD1 (5 bases). From germline, CDR1 is MNHEY and CDR2 SMNVEV (reference sequence). This CDR3 is 15 amino acids long. Trimming took off 6 bases at V and 1 base at J, with 15 bases between the two ends. The CDR3 DNA sequence: TGTGCCAGCAGGTATCACCCCCAGGGGAACACTGAAGCTTTCTTT. Its translation is CASRYHPQGNTEAFF.

V usage is TRBV7-2 and J usage is TRBJ2-2; TRBD2 matches at 7 bases. J lost 3 bases, V lost 7 bases, and 14 bases had no gene match. There are 17 residues in the CDR3. Germline values: CDR1 SGHTA, CDR2 FQGNSA. The CDR3 protein is CASTSYKGGFDTGELFF. CDR3 in DNA: TGTGCCAGCACCTCCTATAAGGGAGGGTTCGACACCGGGGAGCTGTTTTTT.

The chain employs TRBV29-1 and TRBJ2-7; 8 bases align to TRBD1. V gave up 2 bases and J gave up 5 bases; unmatched junction bases: 2. The CDR3 is made up of 12 amino acids. CDR1 is SQVTM, CDR2 ANQGSEA, per germline. CDR3 sequence (DNA): TGCAGCGTTGAACAGGGGGCTCACGAGCAGTACTTC. The encoded protein is CSVEQGAHEQYF.

This clonotype showed up many times. The gene calls are TRBV29-1 and TRBJ1-1; D gene unclear. Germline assignment: CDR1 SQVTM and CDR2 ANQGSEA. Trimming took off 3 bases at V and 2 bases at J, with 10 bases between the two ends. This CDR3 region has 13 residues. In DNA, the CDR3 is TGCAGCGTTGACCGCGCGGAAAACACTGAAGCTTTCTTT. This encodes CSVDRAENTEAFF.

Only a few counts were recorded for this clonotype. V gene TRBV7-2 combines with J gene TRBJ2-1, with 7 bases that match TRBD2. Trimming took 0 bases from V and 5 from J; bases not matched to a gene: 4. CDR1 is SGHTA and CDR2 is FQGNSA in the germline V gene. The CDR3 consists of 15 residues. The DNA of the CDR3 is TGTGCCAGCAGCTTAGCCCTAGCGGATAACAATGAGCAGTTCTTC. Translation: CASSLALADNNEQFF.

The sample holds many counts of this clonotype. The chain has TRBV7-2 and TRBJ1-5; the D gene is possibly TRBD1 (6 bases). CDR3 length: 13 residues. V was clipped by 5 bases and J by 6 bases, with 11 bases between them. Per germline, CDR1 SGHTA and CDR2 FQGNSA. CDR3 DNA sequence: TGTGCCAGCAGCCCTAGGGGGGGTCAGCCCCAGCATTTT. Translated: CASSPRGGQPQHF.

In this sample, this clonotype turned up a few times. J is TRBJ1-1 and V is TRBV5-1; D uncertain. There are 15 residues in the CDR3. With 3 bases removed from V and 4 bases from J, the gap between germline ends came to 16 bases. Germline V gene sequence: CDR1 SGHRS, CDR2 YFSETQ. The CDR3, as DNA: TGCGCCAGCAGCTCCGGGCCAACGGAAGGCACTGAAGCTTTCTTT. Amino acids: CASSSGPTEGTEAFF. Together with reference TRBV5-1 and TRBJ1-1, the CDR3 gives the full variable domain: KAGVTQTPRYLIKTRGQQVTLSCSPISGHRSVSWYQQTPGQGLQFLFEYFSETQRNKGNFPGRFSGRQFSNSRSEMNVSTLELGDSALYLCASSSGPTEGTEAFFGQGTRLTVV.

The chain employs TRBV5-4 and TRBJ2-1; TRBD1 might be the D (5 bases). The CDR3 runs 13 residues. Deletions cut 4 bases from V and 5 bases from J, with 10 bases between. The germline V gene has CDR1 SGHNT and CDR2 YYREEE (reference sequence). The chain's CDR3 is CASSTRQHNEQFF. CDR3 DNA: TGTGCCAGCAGCACACGACAGCACAATGAGCAGTTCTTC.

With regard to this clonotype: A much larger clone lies a single base off, so this may be a read error. The rearrangement uses TRBV4-2 and TRBJ2-2; 14 positions match TRBD2. The CDR3 totals 17 residues. V shed 4 bases, J shed 3 bases, and the junction held 4 bases outside the gene matches. Germline V gene lookup returns CDR1 LGHNA and CDR2 YNFKEQ. CDR3 nucleotide sequence: TGTGCCAGCAGCCCAGGGGGACTAGCGGGAGACACCGGGGAGCTGTTTTTT. Protein sequence: CASSPGGLAGDTGELFF.

This chain uses TRBV5-6 with TRBJ2-7; 8 positions match TRBD2. Germline trimming cut 2 bases from V and 6 bases from J; bases unmatched to any gene: 10. The CDR3 has 15 residues. Germline V gene data show CDR1 as SGHDT and CDR2 as YYEEEE. The CDR3 here is CASSLLTGTRSEQYF. The CDR3 DNA sequence: TGTGCCAGCAGCTTACTGACCGGGACTAGAAGCGAGCAGTACTTC.

The chain links TRBV20-1 to TRBJ2-1; no definite D call. Germline-derived CDR1 and CDR2 are DFQATT and SNEGSKA (reference sequence). The CDR3 covers 13 residues. With 1 base removed from V and 7 bases from J, the gap between germline ends came to 11 bases. CDR3 nucleotide sequence: TGCAGTGCTAGAGCTTCTGGAAAGAATGAGCAGTTCTTC. It encodes CSARASGKNEQFF.

The chain recombines TRBV6-5 with TRBJ2-2; D is ambiguous. This CDR3 comprises 14 residues. From germline, CDR1 is MNHEY and CDR2 SVGAGI. The ends were cut back, 8 bases at V and 1 base at J, with 11 bases in the middle. This CDR3 reads CASRSLVNTGELFF. Here the CDR3 DNA reads TGTGCCAGCCGCTCCCTAGTGAACACCGGGGAGCTGTTTTTT.

This clonotype has only a few counts. The J gene is TRBJ2-7, the V gene TRBV24-1; 9 nucleotides match TRBD1. V shed 2 bases and J 9 bases; nucleotides not matched to a gene: 7. Per the germline V gene, CDR1 is KGHDR and CDR2 is SFDVKD. This CDR3 region has 14 residues. The CDR3 DNA is TGTGCCACCAGTGATTCACAGGGGGCAAGGGTGCAGTACTTC. Translation gives CATSDSQGARVQYF.

There are a few counts of this clonotype. The chain recombines TRBV20-1 with TRBJ2-5, with D uncertain. CDR1 DFQATT and CDR2 SNEGSKA come from the germline V gene (reference sequence). The CDR3 consists of 12 residues. V was trimmed by 1 base and J by 2 bases, leaving 5 bases between them. The CDR3 region is CSARVRQETQYF. CDR3 in DNA: TGCAGTGCTAGAGTCAGACAAGAGACCCAGTACTTC.

This rearrangement joins TRBV2 to TRBJ2-2; TRBD1 aligns across 8 bases. The V gene end was trimmed by 6 bases and the J gene end by 1 base; junction bases not matched to a gene: 10. The length of the CDR3 is 17 residues. Germline V gene sequence: CDR1 SNHLY, CDR2 FYNNEI. In nucleotides, the CDR3 is TGTGCCAGCAGCGTTCCCCAGACAGGGGTGAACACCGGGGAGCTGTTTTTT. This gives the protein CASSVPQTGVNTGELFF.

The V and J genes are TRBV6-5 and TRBJ2-7; D is perhaps TRBD1 (6 bases). The CDR3 has 14 residues. The V and J ends lost 6 bases and 5 bases respectively, with 17 bases between them. The germline gives CDR1 MNHEY, CDR2 SVGAGI. CDR3 in amino acids: CASSPTQGYHEQYF. CDR3 sequence (DNA): TGTGCCAGCAGCCCTACCCAGGGGTACCACGAGCAGTACTTC.

This clonotype appeared many times. The V gene is TRBV7-2, the J gene TRBJ1-2; D remains unclear. Germline CDR1 is SGHTA and CDR2 is FQGNSA. The CDR3 is made up of 13 amino acids. Trimming cost V 5 bases and J 7 bases, with 14 bases left between them. CDR3 coding DNA: TGTGCCAGCAGCAGTACAGCTCTGGGTGGCTACACCTTC. This gives the protein CASSSTALGGYTF.

This clonotype was observed a handful of times. V usage is TRBV5-1 and J usage is TRBJ2-4; 7 bases line up with TRBD1. V was clipped by 0 bases and J by 1 base; unmatched bases: 7. The CDR3 consists of 17 residues. CDR1 SGHRS and CDR2 YFSETQ come from the germline V gene. In DNA, the CDR3 is TGCGCCAGCAGCTTGGGACAGGGAGTCTCGGCCAAAAACATTCAGTACTTC. Protein sequence: CASSLGQGVSAKNIQYF.